This TCR beta chain was captured in a study of human T cells and chemical hapten exposure (dated by TCRdb to 2020 to 2023). For the wider study: For sensitization, 2% DPC in acetone was applied to an approximately 2 cm by approximately 2 cm area of upper inner arm skin. Weekly therapeutic DPC doses were additionally applied to the scalp of patients throughout the roughly 26-week study period. Patch tests used Finn chambers with 0.01% DPC on the upper back, scored after 6 days by International Contact Dermatitis Research Group standards. The patient cohort, mostly female, included alopecia areata with under or over 50% scalp involvement, alopecia totalis and alopecia universalis. Libraries were pooled for sequencing, and variation in per-sample TCR yields was attributed mainly to small differences in library volumes within the pool. This study followed changes in the peripheral blood TCR repertoire in vivo during primary and secondary sensitization of alopecia patients to the hapten diphenylcyclopropenone (DPC). Blood was sampled from patients pre-sensitization (week 0) and at 2, 6 and about 24 weeks after DPC sensitization. For TCR sequencing, blood came from approximately 29 alopecia patients at anywhere from one to four time points (pre-sensitization, 2, 6 and 24 weeks).

Summary of the overall study and its limitations: Expanded TCRs formed significantly more large CDR3 similarity clusters than pre-sensitization or healthy control sets, consistent with antigen-driven responses. The number of TCRs above 1 in 1000 frequency did not change with DPC sensitization; there was no evidence of global repertoire structure alterations. After repeated subsampling, changes were observed in the strength of the expansion versus patch-test correlation and in the threshold at which the correlation became significant. Because every patient had alopecia, a presumed autoimmune disease, the patients' immune response might differ from that of healthy individuals. The number of PT1 expanded TCRs positively correlated with patch test score, significant at thresholds 8, 16 and 32 but not 4.

This clonotype has more than one count but fewer than ten. Its binding antigen is unknown. Within one base of it there is no much larger clone, and no base qualities were kept. The CDR3 runs 14 amino acids, cysteine and phenylalanine included. The sequence is cut down to CDR3 DNA, 42 bases in frame from base 1. Germline trimming: 1 base from V, 4 bases from J; junction bases outside gene matches: 5. The germline V gene sets CDR1 to SQVTM and CDR2 to ANQGSEA. The receptor library was made with RACE. Sequenced on a NextSeq 500. Library preparation attached unique molecular identifiers to individual cDNA molecules for quantitative, reproducible TCR counting. From each blood RNA sample, both TCR alpha and TCR beta chains were sequenced. Concerning the study's data processing: The median number of TCRs per sample was approximately 96,000, ranging from about 23,224 to 690,600. The Decombinator software suite was used to annotate V, J and CDR3 in the TCR reads. To make PS versus PT1 abundance plots, every sample was subsampled to the same number of TCRs (28,000). Expanded TCRs were defined as absent before sensitization and observed at least eight times at the 2-week time point. TCRdb's own reprocessing of the public reads used fastp at Q25 and MiXCR and kept productive beta chains. CDR3 protein sequences are deduplicated, and each keeps its most common genes and DNA. The V and J calls, along with clone size, are taken from TCRdb and not from the paper's own processing. This sample gives tens of thousands of distinct CDR3 sequences in total; around a third of them show up just once. The ten top clones hold over 7.5% of the sample.

The sample's time point label is to be understood as: patch test 1, 2 weeks after DPC sensitization. The treatment or condition tag for this specimen amounts to: therapeutic diphenylcyclopropenone sensitization with weekly scalp DPC. At every patch-test visit, the blood draw took place before the patch test was put on. Patients were considered eligible if aged 18 to 70, diagnosed with alopecia and deemed suitable for DPC therapy, and patients were excluded if pregnant. Total RNA was extracted from unfractionated whole blood that had been collected in Tempus Blood RNA tubes. Rearrangement joined TRBV29-1 to TRBJ2-3, and 7 junction bases match TRBD2. The sequencing here drew on whole blood, taken in connection with sensitization to the hapten diphenylcyclopropenone (DPC). The receptor comes from a middle-aged man with alopecia areata. Some clones in this sample may be carry-over from other donors' samples. The nucleotide sequence reads as follows: TGCAGCGTTGAAGGGGCTAGCGGCCCAGATACGCAGTATTTT. It codes for CSVEGASGPDTQYF.